The 32 T cell receptor beta chains listed next were all sequenced from one sample in a study of blood T cell repertoires in COVID-19. The data were produced by immunoSEQ multiplex PCR, yet TCRdb's version contains in-frame clones alone and is incomplete. The data hold approximately 210,000 clones, with around 87% observed a single time. The sequencing input was PBMCs or T cells enriched from blood (not recorded which). These TCRs come from a woman aged 30 to 39 who had recovered from COVID-19.

The rearrangement uses TRBV24-1 and TRBJ1-6; D may be TRBD1 (6 bases). The germline gives CDR1 KGHDR, CDR2 SFDVKD. This CDR3 has 14 amino acids. Between the trimmed V and J ends, which lost 2 bases and 9 bases, there was a span of 10 bases. The CDR3 region is CATSDSGEGSPLHF. CDR3 coding DNA: TGTGCCACCAGTGATTCAGGGGAGGGTTCACCCCTCCACTTT.

The chain has TRBV27 and TRBJ1-6; maybe TRBD1 (6 bases). V was pared by 6 bases and J by 6 bases, with 18 bases between. The CDR3 length is 16 residues. Germline-derived CDR1 and CDR2 are MNHEY and SMNVEV (reference sequence). This CDR3 reads CASRSAPTGANSPLHF. The CDR3 DNA follows: TGTGCCAGCAGGAGTGCCCCGACAGGAGCTAATTCACCCCTCCACTTT.

The chain links TRBV4-2 to TRBJ2-3, with a weak D call TRBD1 (6 bases). Germline V gene sequence: CDR1 LGHNA, CDR2 YNFKEQ. This CDR3 is built from 14 residues. Trimming pared 7 bases from V and 3 bases from J, leaving 14 bases between. The CDR3 nucleotides read TGTGCCAGCAAAACAGGGTATATAACAGATACGCAGTATTTT. It is translated as CASKTGYITDTQYF.

CDR3 loop: CASSLGTGRTDTQYF. As DNA, the CDR3 is TGTGCCAGCAGCTTAGGGACAGGGAGGACAGATACGCAGTATTTT. The chain combines TRBV7-2 with TRBJ2-3; 8 bases line up with TRBD1. J gave up 3 bases and V 1 base, and 3 bases lay outside the gene matches. This CDR3 has 15 residues. Germline CDR1 is SGHTA and CDR2 is FQGNSA. The full variable domain, with the rest looked up from reference TRBV7-2 and TRBJ2-3, is GAGVSQSPSNKVTEKGKDVELRCDPISGHTALYWYRQSLGQGLEFLIYFQGNSAPDKSGLPSDRFSAERTGGSVSTLTIQRTQQEDSAVYLCASSLGTGRTDTQYFGPGTRLTVL.

In nucleotides, the CDR3 is TGTGCCAGCAGCACCCAGGGACAGCTGAACACTGAAGCTTTCTTT. This sequence encodes CASSTQGQLNTEAFF. The chain carries TRBV7-2 and TRBJ1-1, with 7 bases aligning to TRBD1. Germline CDR1 reads SGHTA; CDR2 reads FQGNSA. This CDR3 is 15 amino acids long. Unmatched junction bases numbered 6, after V lost 5 bases and J lost 0 bases.

The rearrangement links TRBV5-4 to TRBJ2-7; TRBD2 agrees at 13 bases. The CDR3 length is 15 residues. Germline loops: CDR1 SGHNT, CDR2 YYREEE (reference sequence). The trim removed 4 bases at V and 7 bases at J, leaving 8 bases unmatched. The CDR3 is CASSGGLAGAGEQYF. CDR3 DNA sequence: TGTGCCAGCAGCGGTGGACTAGCGGGAGCTGGAGAGCAGTACTTC.

The chain joins TRBV5-1 to TRBJ2-2, with TRBD2 as a possible D gene (6 bases). This CDR3 spans 15 amino acids. The V end lost 5 bases, the J end lost 0 bases, and 11 bases lay between the germline ends. Germline lookup yields CDR1 SGHRS and CDR2 YFSETQ. CDR3 sequence: CASRGGTPNTGELFF. CDR3 in DNA: TGCGCCAGCAGGGGCGGGACTCCGAACACCGGGGAGCTGTTTTTT.

The chain uses TRBV27 and TRBJ1-3; a possible D gene is TRBD1 (6 bases). CDR3 length: 17 residues. With 6 bases removed from V and 1 base from J, the gap between germline ends came to 19 bases. CDR1 is MNHEY and CDR2 is SMNVEV in the germline V gene (reference sequence). The CDR3 DNA sequence: TGTGCCAGCAGGCCCCTGGGGGCAGGGCGTTCTGGAAACACCATATATTTT. Amino acid sequence: CASRPLGAGRSGNTIYF.

The chain recombines TRBV5-1 with TRBJ1-1, with D perhaps matching TRBD1 (6 bases). The V end was cut by 5 bases, the J end by 1 base, with 9 bases between. This CDR3 is built from 13 residues. CDR1 is SGHRS and CDR2 is YFSETQ in the germline V gene. CDR3 sequence: CASSRTENTEAFF. As DNA, the CDR3 is TGCGCCAGCAGTAGGACAGAGAACACTGAAGCTTTCTTT.

The rearrangement joins TRBV24-1 to TRBJ1-5; a possible D gene is TRBD1 (6 bases). The germline gives CDR1 KGHDR, CDR2 SFDVKD. The CDR3 runs 14 residues. Trimming left V 5 bases short and J 3 bases short, with 10 bases between. CDR3: CATSAAGDNQPQHF. The DNA for the CDR3 is TGTGCCACCAGTGCGGCAGGGGACAATCAGCCCCAGCATTTT.

J is TRBJ1-2 and V is TRBV12-3 or TRBV12-4; D is possibly TRBD1 (5 bases). V gave up 4 bases and J gave up 11 bases, with 11 bases separating them. This CDR3 contains 11 residues. The CDR3 here is CASSSTEGYTF. CDR3 DNA: TGTGCCAGCAGTTCGACAGAAGGGTACACCTTC.

The chain links TRBV7-2 to TRBJ2-1; 7 nucleotides align to TRBD1. The CDR3 extends over 14 amino acids. The junction had 2 bases not matched to a gene; V was cut back by 2 bases and J by 4 bases. Germline assignment: CDR1 SGHTA and CDR2 FQGNSA. CDR3 coding DNA: TGTGCCAGCAGCTTACTACAGGGGTACAATGAGCAGTTCTTC. The encoded protein is CASSLLQGYNEQFF.

This chain links TRBV20-1 with TRBJ1-5, with 8 bases fitting TRBD1. Germline V lookup: CDR1 DFQATT, CDR2 SNEGSKA (reference sequence). Trimming cost V 3 bases and J 6 bases; bases outside gene matches: 7. The CDR3 contains 14 residues. The CDR3 region has the DNA TGCAGTGCTAGTGTTACAGGGGGAGGTCAGCCCCAGCATTTT. Translation gives CSASVTGGGQPQHF.

The chain uses TRBV7-2 and TRBJ1-3; maybe TRBD1 (6 bases). Trimming took 4 bases from V and 1 from J, leaving 20 bases between them. The CDR3 is 18 amino acids. Germline V CDR1 and CDR2: SGHTA, FQGNSA. CDR3 bases: TGTGCCAGCAGCTGGGGGGGAAATAACAGGGCATCTGGAAACACCATATATTTT. Its translation is CASSWGGNNRASGNTIYF. The whole variable domain, filled in from reference TRBV7-2 and TRBJ1-3, reads GAGVSQSPSNKVTEKGKDVELRCDPISGHTALYWYRQSLGQGLEFLIYFQGNSAPDKSGLPSDRFSAERTGGSVSTLTIQRTQQEDSAVYLCASSWGGNNRASGNTIYFGEGSWLTVV.

The chain links TRBV6-1 to TRBJ2-3, with TRBD1 as a possible D gene (6 bases). Germline-derived CDR1 and CDR2 are MNHNS and SASEGT. The CDR3 runs 14 residues. The V and J ends lost 2 bases and 2 bases respectively, with 8 bases between them. The CDR3 nucleotides are TGTGCCAGCAGTGAAACAGGGAACACAGATACGCAGTATTTT. Encoded protein: CASSETGNTDTQYF.

The genes are TRBV5-1 and TRBJ2-4; no firm D call. The length of the CDR3 is 13 residues. The germline CDR1 and CDR2 sequences are SGHRS and YFSETQ. V was clipped by 3 bases and J by 8 bases, with 12 bases between them. The CDR3 nucleotides read TGCGCCAGCAGCTCTGGTCAGTTGGACATTCAGTACTTC. Residues: CASSSGQLDIQYF. Looking up the rest from reference TRBV5-1 and TRBJ2-4 gives the full variable domain: KAGVTQTPRYLIKTRGQQVTLSCSPISGHRSVSWYQQTPGQGLQFLFEYFSETQRNKGNFPGRFSGRQFSNSRSEMNVSTLELGDSALYLCASSSGQLDIQYFGAGTRLSVL.

The V gene is TRBV7-2, the J gene TRBJ2-3; 11 bases agree with TRBD1. The CDR3 is made up of 16 amino acids. CDR1 is SGHTA and CDR2 is FQGNSA in the germline V gene. The junction had 7 bases not matched to a gene; V was cut back by 5 bases and J by 3 bases. CDR3 in DNA: TGTGCCAGCAGCGACCGGGACAGGGGGAAAACAGATACGCAGTATTTT. It translates to CASSDRDRGKTDTQYF.

The CDR3 nucleotides read TGTGCCAGCAGACCCGGACAGAATCAGCCCCAGCATTTT. This sequence encodes CASRPGQNQPQHF. The V call is TRBV12-3 or TRBV12-4, the J call TRBJ1-5, with D maybe TRBD1 (6 bases). The CDR3 is made up of 13 amino acids. V lost 6 bases to trimming and J lost 4 bases, with 10 bases between them.

DNA of the CDR3: TGTGCCAGCAGCTCAGAAGAGGGAGGGGGTCGATATGGCTACACCTTC. Amino acid sequence: CASSSEEGGGRYGYTF. The chain links TRBV9 to TRBJ1-2, with D perhaps matching TRBD1 (6 bases). V was shortened by 4 bases and J by 5 bases, with 21 bases between the two germline ends. The V gene's germline CDR1 is SGDLS and CDR2 YYNGEE. There are 16 residues in the CDR3.

The gene calls are TRBV6-2 or TRBV6-3 and TRBJ2-1; TRBD1 might be the D (6 bases). Looked up from germline, CDR1 is MNHEY and CDR2 is SVGEGT. The CDR3 covers 15 residues. Trimming shortened V by 2 bases and J by 3 bases, and 11 bases separated the two germline ends. The CDR3 DNA sequence: TGTGCCAGCAGTTACAGTCTAGGGGGCTACAATGAGCAGTTCTTC. This sequence encodes CASSYSLGGYNEQFF.

V and J are TRBV7-2 and TRBJ1-1, with unresolved D. This CDR3 has 14 amino acids. V lost 5 bases and J 5 bases, leaving 15 bases between the germline ends. The V gene's germline CDR1 is SGHTA and CDR2 FQGNSA. DNA of the CDR3: TGTGCCAGCAGCCGGAGACCGGGATTAACTGAAGCTTTCTTT. This translates into CASSRRPGLTEAFF.

The chain combines TRBV6-5 with TRBJ1-1; D unresolved. The CDR3 extends over 13 amino acids. Germline-derived CDR1 and CDR2 are MNHEY and SVGAGI. Trimming left V 4 bases short and J 4 bases short, with 10 bases between. CDR3 in DNA: TGTGCCAGCAGTTCAACTGCCGGCACTGAAGCTTTCTTT. It yields the protein CASSSTAGTEAFF.

The chain is built from TRBV9 and TRBJ2-5, with 14 bases identical to TRBD2. The CDR3 is made up of 19 amino acids. V shed 0 bases and J 6 bases; nucleotides not matched to a gene: 13. The germline V gene encodes CDR1 SGDLS and CDR2 YYNGEE. For the CDR3, the DNA is TGTGCCAGCAGCGTAGCTTCCGGACTAGCGGGAGGACTACCTAAGACCCAGTACTTC. Translating it yields CASSVASGLAGGLPKTQYF.

This clone appeared a single time. The gene calls are TRBV11-1 and TRBJ1-1; TRBD1 matches at 7 bases. The germline V gene encodes CDR1 SGHAT and CDR2 FQDESV (reference sequence). The CDR3 extends over 15 amino acids. After removal of 5 bases from V and 1 base from J, the junction contained 7 bases not matched to a gene. CDR3 sequence: CASSTRQGENTEAFF. The CDR3 DNA reads TGTGCCAGCAGCACCCGACAGGGCGAGAACACTGAAGCTTTCTTT.

The chain recombines TRBV30 with TRBJ2-1, with 7 bases aligning to TRBD1. The CDR3 has 12 residues. With 1 base clipped from V and 6 bases from J, the junction kept 0 bases outside the gene matches. Looked up from germline, CDR1 is GTSNPN and CDR2 is SVGIG (reference sequence). The CDR3 DNA follows: TGTGCCTGGAGTGCAGGGGGCAATGAGCAGTTCTTC. Protein: CAWSAGGNEQFF.

In its sample, this clone was seen once. This chain links TRBV7-6 with TRBJ2-3, with D possibly being TRBD1 (6 bases). The CDR3 runs 16 residues. V was trimmed by 5 bases and J by 6 bases, leaving 21 bases between them. From germline, CDR1 is SGHVS and CDR2 FNYEAQ. CDR3 DNA sequence: TGTGCCAGCAGCGAACAGGGTGGATATTTAGTGGATACGCAGTATTTT. Protein product: CASSEQGGYLVDTQYF. The full variable domain, completed using reference TRBV7-6 and TRBJ2-3, is GAGVSQSPRYKVTKRGQDVALRCDPISGHVSLYWYRQALGQGPEFLTYFNYEAQQDKSGLPNDRFSAERPEGSISTLTIQRTEQRDSAMYRCASSEQGGYLVDTQYFGPGTRLTVL.

The chain joins TRBV27 to TRBJ1-2; no reliable D call. The ends were cut back, 11 bases at V and 2 bases at J, with 15 bases in the middle. The CDR3 is made up of 13 amino acids. Germline loops: CDR1 MNHEY, CDR2 SMNVEV (reference sequence). The CDR3 here is CAPSLWQNYGYTF. The CDR3 DNA reads as TGTGCCCCCAGTTTGTGGCAGAACTATGGCTACACCTTC.

V usage is TRBV6-5 and J usage is TRBJ1-2; 7 nucleotides align to TRBD1. Trimming at V came to 5 bases and at J to 5 bases, leaving 8 bases not matched to a gene. The CDR3 covers 14 residues. Germline CDR1 reads MNHEY; CDR2 reads SVGAGI. The CDR3 region has the DNA TGTGCCAGCAGTCGCGACAGGGTGAAATATGGCTACACCTTC. Translated, it gives CASSRDRVKYGYTF.

V gene TRBV19 combines with J gene TRBJ2-3; 8 positions agree with TRBD2. V trimming: 7 bases; J trimming: 2 bases; junction bases outside the gene matches: 14. This CDR3 comprises 17 residues. CDR1 and CDR2 from the germline V gene are LNHDA and SQIVND (reference sequence). Here the CDR3 reads CASKAGKISGVTDTQYF. The CDR3 DNA reads as TGTGCCAGTAAAGCTGGGAAAATTAGCGGGGTCACAGATACGCAGTATTTT.

The CDR3 loop is CATRQRNEKLFF. In DNA form, the CDR3 reads TGTGCCACCAGACAGCGGAATGAAAAACTGTTTTTT. The genes are TRBV28 and TRBJ1-4, with D possibly matching TRBD1 (5 bases). CDR1 is MDHEN and CDR2 is SYDVKM in the germline V gene. This CDR3 is 12 amino acids long. V was trimmed by 10 bases and J by 5 bases, leaving 11 bases between them.

The chain combines TRBV28 with TRBJ2-7; the D gene is possibly TRBD2 (6 bases). The CDR3 covers 13 residues. The germline CDR1 and CDR2 sequences are MDHEN and SYDVKM. Deletions cut 4 bases from V and 4 bases from J, with 11 bases between. CDR3 region: CASSSGLQYEQYF. CDR3 in DNA: TGTGCCAGCAGTTCGGGACTGCAGTACGAGCAGTACTTC.

This rearrangement joins TRBV7-9 to TRBJ2-1; 13 bases agree with TRBD2. Looked up from germline, CDR1 is SEHNR and CDR2 is FQNEAQ (reference sequence). This CDR3 is built from 16 residues. V lost 3 bases to trimming and J lost 10 bases; unmatched junction nucleotides: 9. This CDR3 is CASSFVPGLAGIEQFF. The DNA for the CDR3 is TGTGCCAGCAGCTTCGTACCGGGACTAGCGGGAATCGAGCAGTTCTTC.